The 14 T cell receptor beta chains in this list originate from one sample, sequenced in a study of technical replicates of blood from a few donors. Sequenced by immunoSEQ multiplex PCR; TCRdb stores in-frame clones only, minus some. The repertoire includes tens of thousands of clones, 85% to 95% of them detected once, and more than 0.2% sits in the top ten. Sequenced sample: T cells isolated from PBMCs. These receptor sequences come from a human donor in good health.

The chain is built from TRBV6-5 and TRBJ1-2; D is possibly TRBD1 (5 bases). The CDR3 loop spans 13 amino acids. V was trimmed by 6 bases and J by 6 bases, leaving 14 bases between them. The germline CDR1 and CDR2 sequences are MNHEY and SVGAGI. The CDR3 region is CASRLHPGNGYTF. DNA of the CDR3: TGTGCCAGCAGGCTACACCCAGGGAATGGCTACACCTTC.

The chain is built from TRBV7-9 and TRBJ2-1; TRBD2 agrees at 11 bases. The CDR3 has 16 amino acids. Unmatched junction bases numbered 1, after V lost 1 base and J lost 2 bases. CDR1 SEHNR and CDR2 FQNEAQ come from the germline V gene (reference sequence). In nucleotides, the CDR3 is TGTGCCAGCAGCTTAGGGGGACTAGCGGCCTACAATGAGCAGTTCTTC. Protein product: CASSLGGLAAYNEQFF.

This chain connects TRBV6-6 to TRBJ1-2, with TRBD1 identical over 7 bases. Germline CDR1 MNHNY, CDR2 SVGAGI (reference sequence). V was pared by 2 bases and J by 6 bases, with 6 bases of the junction left unmatched. This CDR3 contains 14 residues. The CDR3 DNA sequence: TGTGCCAGCAGTTACGAGGACAGGCAGGATGGCTACACCTTC. This codes for CASSYEDRQDGYTF.

The chain recombines TRBV27 with TRBJ2-1, with D hard to call. V was clipped by 0 bases and J by 5 bases, with 11 bases between them. The CDR3 totals 15 residues. Germline CDR1 is MNHEY and CDR2 is SMNVEV (reference sequence). The CDR3 protein is CASSLSEAAHNEQFF. The DNA of the CDR3 is TGTGCCAGCAGTTTATCTGAGGCAGCTCACAATGAGCAGTTCTTC.

The chain has TRBV10-3 and TRBJ1-2; the match to TRBD1 covers 10 bases. The germline gives CDR1 ENHRY, CDR2 SYGVKD. The junction had 4 bases not matched to a gene; V was cut back by 6 bases and J by 6 bases. This CDR3 spans 13 amino acids. Here the CDR3 reads CAIRRDRGDGYTF. CDR3 coding DNA: TGTGCCATCAGGCGGGACAGGGGTGATGGCTACACCTTC.

The chain has TRBV11-2 and TRBJ2-2; D remains unclear. Per the germline V gene, CDR1 is SGHAT and CDR2 is FQNNGV. Trimming stripped 1 base from V and 5 bases from J, with 17 bases between. This CDR3 comprises 17 residues. In nucleotides, the CDR3 is TGTGCCAGCAGCTTAGGCGAGGTTCTTGCGAGGACCGGGGAGCTGTTTTTT. Translation: CASSLGEVLARTGELFF.

This chain connects TRBV9 to TRBJ1-5; no firm D call. V shed 3 bases and J shed 6 bases, with 13 bases lying between them. Per germline, CDR1 SGDLS and CDR2 YYNGEE. The CDR3 spans 14 residues. DNA for the CDR3: TGTGCCAGCAGCGCGTGGGAGGGATCTCAGCCCCAGCATTTT. Its translation is CASSAWEGSQPQHF. The variable domain in full, with the rest retrieved from reference TRBV9 and TRBJ1-5, is DSGVTQTPKHLITATGQRVTLRCSPRSGDLSVYWYQQSLDQGLQFLIQYYNGEERAKGNILERFSAQQFPDLHSELNLSSLELGDSALYFCASSAWEGSQPQHFGDGTRLSIL.

The J gene is TRBJ1-4, the V gene TRBV11-2, with D unclear. Germline CDR1 is SGHAT and CDR2 is FQNNGV. The CDR3 has 12 amino acids. Trimming left V 3 bases short and J 5 bases short, with 4 bases between. DNA for the CDR3: TGTGCCAGCAGCTTCGGGAATGAAAAACTGTTTTTT. This gives the protein CASSFGNEKLFF.

J is TRBJ2-7 and V is TRBV5-1; D possibly corresponds to TRBD1 (6 bases). CDR1 is SGHRS and CDR2 is YFSETQ in the germline V gene. Trimming left V 1 base short and J 6 bases short, with 14 bases between. The CDR3 has 14 residues. The chain's CDR3 is CASSLPPQGCEQYF. For the CDR3, the DNA is TGCGCCAGCAGCTTGCCCCCCCAGGGGTGCGAGCAGTACTTC.

The chain has TRBV4-1 and TRBJ2-7; 8 positions match TRBD2. The CDR3 runs 19 residues. J gave up 0 bases and V 0 bases, and 13 bases lay outside the gene matches. Germline assignment: CDR1 MGHRA and CDR2 YSYEKL. CDR3 amino acids: CASSQERARTGTSSYEQYF. CDR3 sequence (DNA): TGCGCCAGCAGCCAAGAGAGGGCGCGGACCGGGACTAGCTCCTACGAGCAGTACTTC.

This clone is a singleton in its sample. The chain links TRBV5-1 to TRBJ1-1; 12 nucleotides match TRBD1. Germline values: CDR1 SGHRS, CDR2 YFSETQ. This CDR3 contains 14 residues. V shed 0 bases, J shed 7 bases, and the junction held 1 base outside the gene matches. CDR3 bases: TGCGCCAGCAGCTTGGGGGACAGGGGGCGTGAAGCTTTCTTT. Translated: CASSLGDRGREAFF. Together with reference TRBV5-1 and TRBJ1-1, the CDR3 gives the full variable domain: KAGVTQTPRYLIKTRGQQVTLSCSPISGHRSVSWYQQTPGQGLQFLFEYFSETQRNKGNFPGRFSGRQFSNSRSEMNVSTLELGDSALYLCASSLGDRGREAFFGQGTRLTVV.

This chain uses TRBV7-9 with TRBJ1-2; tentatively, D is TRBD1 (6 bases). The length of the CDR3 is 15 residues. V was clipped by 2 bases and J by 4 bases, with 14 bases between them. The germline V gene encodes CDR1 SEHNR and CDR2 FQNEAQ (reference sequence). CDR3 in DNA: TGTGCCAGCAGCTTATTACAGGGCGGCAGCTATGGCTACACCTTC. This codes for CASSLLQGGSYGYTF.

The rearrangement uses TRBV7-2 and TRBJ2-5, with 11 positions matching TRBD2. J lost 5 bases, V lost 6 bases, and 5 bases had no gene match. Germline CDR1 is SGHTA and CDR2 is FQGNSA. This CDR3 has 14 amino acids. The DNA for the CDR3 is TGTGCCAGCAGGCCTAGCGGGGGGCGGGAGACCCAGTACTTC. It specifies CASRPSGGRETQYF.

The genes are TRBV6-6 and TRBJ1-5, with D maybe TRBD1 (6 bases). V shed 7 bases and J shed 5 bases, with 12 bases lying between them. The CDR3 runs to 13 residues. The germline gives CDR1 MNHNY, CDR2 SVGAGI (reference sequence). The CDR3 protein is CASTWTADQPQHF. The CDR3, as DNA: TGTGCCAGCACCTGGACAGCCGATCAGCCCCAGCATTTT.